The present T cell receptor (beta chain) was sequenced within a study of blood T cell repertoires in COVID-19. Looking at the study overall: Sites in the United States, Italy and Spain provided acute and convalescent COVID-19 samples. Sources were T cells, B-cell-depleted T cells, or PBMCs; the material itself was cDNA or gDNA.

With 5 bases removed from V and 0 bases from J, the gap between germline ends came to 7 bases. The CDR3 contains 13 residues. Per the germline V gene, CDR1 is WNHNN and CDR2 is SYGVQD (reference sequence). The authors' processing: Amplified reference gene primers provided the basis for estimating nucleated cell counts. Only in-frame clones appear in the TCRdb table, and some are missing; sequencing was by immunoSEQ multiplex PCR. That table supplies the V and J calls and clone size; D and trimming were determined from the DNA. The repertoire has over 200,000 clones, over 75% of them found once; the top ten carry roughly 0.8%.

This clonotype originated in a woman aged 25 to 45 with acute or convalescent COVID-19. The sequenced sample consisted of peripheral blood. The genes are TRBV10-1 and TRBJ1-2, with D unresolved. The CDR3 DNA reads TGCGCCAGCAGTCCCACAGCTAACTATGGCTACACCTTC. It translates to CASSPTANYGYTF.